This TCR beta chain came from a study of blood T cell repertoires in COVID-19. Study at large: Collection of acute and convalescent COVID-19 samples took place in the United States, Italy and Spain. T cells, B-cell-depleted T cells, or PBMCs provided the cDNA or gDNA that served as material.

Donors in Cohort 3 counted as recovered after two negative PCRs, clearance, or symptom resolution. Original processing notes: Amplifying reference gene primers gave estimates of nucleated cell counts. The data were produced by immunoSEQ multiplex PCR, yet TCRdb's version contains in-frame clones alone and is incomplete. V and J calls and clone size come straight from that table; D and trimming were deduced from the DNA. The table records about 180,000 clones, about 88% of them present only once. The TCR originated in a woman between 18 and 29 years old who had recovered from COVID-19. The sample taken for sequencing was PBMCs or T cells enriched from blood (not recorded which).

In DNA, the CDR3 is TGTGCCAGCAGTGAGGGAGGGTCACGCACTGAAGCTTTCTTT. Translating gives CASSEGGSRTEAFF. The gene calls are TRBV2 and TRBJ1-1, with no clear D. V was pared by 3 bases and J by 4 bases, with 12 bases between. CDR3 length: 14 residues. The germline V gene encodes CDR1 SNHLY and CDR2 FYNNEI.